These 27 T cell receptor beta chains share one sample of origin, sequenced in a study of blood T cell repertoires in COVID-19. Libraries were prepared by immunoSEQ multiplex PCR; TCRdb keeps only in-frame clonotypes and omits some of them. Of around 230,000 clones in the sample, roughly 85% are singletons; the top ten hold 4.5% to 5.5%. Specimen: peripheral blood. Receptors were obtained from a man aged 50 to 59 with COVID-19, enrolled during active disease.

CDR3 nucleotide sequence: TGTGCCAGCAGCCCGCCGGGGTCCTACGAGCAGTACTTC. It codes for CASSPPGSYEQYF. This rearrangement joins TRBV12-3 or TRBV12-4 to TRBJ2-7; possible D gene TRBD2, 5 bases. The CDR3 is 13 residues long. V lost 6 bases and J 1 base, leaving 10 bases between the germline ends.

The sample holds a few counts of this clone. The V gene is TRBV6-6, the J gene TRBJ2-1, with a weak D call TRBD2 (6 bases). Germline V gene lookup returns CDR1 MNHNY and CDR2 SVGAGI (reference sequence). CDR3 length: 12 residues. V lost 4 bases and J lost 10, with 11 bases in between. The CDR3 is CASSSGLYEQFF. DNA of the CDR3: TGTGCCAGCAGTTCCGGACTATACGAGCAGTTCTTC.

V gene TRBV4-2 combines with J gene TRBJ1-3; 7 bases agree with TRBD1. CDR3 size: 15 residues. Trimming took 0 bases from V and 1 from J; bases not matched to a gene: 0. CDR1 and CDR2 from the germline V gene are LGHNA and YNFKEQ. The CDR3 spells CASSQEGQSGNTIYF. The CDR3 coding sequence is TGTGCCAGCAGCCAAGAGGGACAGTCTGGAAACACCATATATTTT.

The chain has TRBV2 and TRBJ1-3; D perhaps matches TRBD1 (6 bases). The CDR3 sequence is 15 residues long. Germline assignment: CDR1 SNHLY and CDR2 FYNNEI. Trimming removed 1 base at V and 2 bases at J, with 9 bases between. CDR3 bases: TGTGCCAGCAGTGAAGGGACAGTCCCTGGAAACACCATATATTTT. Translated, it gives CASSEGTVPGNTIYF.

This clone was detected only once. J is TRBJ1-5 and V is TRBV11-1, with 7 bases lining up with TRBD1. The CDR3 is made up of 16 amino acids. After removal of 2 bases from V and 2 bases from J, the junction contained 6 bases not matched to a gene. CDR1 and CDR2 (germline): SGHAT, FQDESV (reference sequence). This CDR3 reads CASSLSRGQRNQPQHF. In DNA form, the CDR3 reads TGTGCCAGCAGCTTAAGTAGGGGGCAACGCAATCAGCCCCAGCATTTT.

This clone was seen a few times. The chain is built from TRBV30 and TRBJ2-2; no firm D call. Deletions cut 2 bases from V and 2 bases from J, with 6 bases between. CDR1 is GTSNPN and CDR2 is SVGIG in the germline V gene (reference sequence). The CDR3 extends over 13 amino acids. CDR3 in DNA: TGTGCCTGGAGTTATAGCAACACCGGGGAGCTGTTTTTT. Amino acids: CAWSYSNTGELFF.

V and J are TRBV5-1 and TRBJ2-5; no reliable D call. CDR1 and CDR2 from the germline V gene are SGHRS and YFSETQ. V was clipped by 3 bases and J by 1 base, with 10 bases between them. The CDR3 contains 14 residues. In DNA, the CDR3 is TGCGCCAGCAGCTCTGGTAGCTTCCAAGAGACCCAGTACTTC. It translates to CASSSGSFQETQYF.

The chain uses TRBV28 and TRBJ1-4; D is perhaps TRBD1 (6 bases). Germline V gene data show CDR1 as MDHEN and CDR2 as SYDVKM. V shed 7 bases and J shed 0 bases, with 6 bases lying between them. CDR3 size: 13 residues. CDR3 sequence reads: CASKGATNEKLFF. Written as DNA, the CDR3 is TGTGCCAGCAAGGGGGCAACTAATGAAAAACTGTTTTTT.

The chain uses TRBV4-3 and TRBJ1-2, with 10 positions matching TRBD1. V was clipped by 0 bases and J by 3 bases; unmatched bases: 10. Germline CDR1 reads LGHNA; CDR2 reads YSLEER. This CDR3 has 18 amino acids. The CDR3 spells CASSQDLGRQGAYYGYTF. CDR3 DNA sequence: TGCGCCAGCAGCCAAGATCTGGGCCGACAGGGGGCCTACTATGGCTACACCTTC.

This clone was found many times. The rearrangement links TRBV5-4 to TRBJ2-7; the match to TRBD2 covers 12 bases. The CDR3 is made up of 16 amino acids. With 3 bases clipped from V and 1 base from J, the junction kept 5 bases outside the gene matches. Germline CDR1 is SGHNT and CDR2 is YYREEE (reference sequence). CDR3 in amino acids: CASSSLTSGGSYEQYF. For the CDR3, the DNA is TGTGCCAGCAGCTCGCTGACTAGCGGGGGTTCCTACGAGCAGTACTTC.

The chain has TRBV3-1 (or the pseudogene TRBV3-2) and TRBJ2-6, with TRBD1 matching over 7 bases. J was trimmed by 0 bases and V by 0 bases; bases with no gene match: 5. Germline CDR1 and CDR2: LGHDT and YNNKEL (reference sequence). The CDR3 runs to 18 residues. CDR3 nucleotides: TGTGCCAGCAGCCAAGATGTGACAGGGAGCTCTGGGGCCAACGTCCTGACTTTC. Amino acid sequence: CASSQDVTGSSGANVLTF.

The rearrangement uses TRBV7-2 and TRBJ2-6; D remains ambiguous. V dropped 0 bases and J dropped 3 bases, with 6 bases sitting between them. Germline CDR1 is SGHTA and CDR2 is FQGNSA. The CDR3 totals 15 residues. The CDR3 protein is CASSLARGGANVLTF. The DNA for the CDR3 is TGTGCCAGCAGCTTAGCCCGCGGTGGGGCCAACGTCCTGACTTTC.

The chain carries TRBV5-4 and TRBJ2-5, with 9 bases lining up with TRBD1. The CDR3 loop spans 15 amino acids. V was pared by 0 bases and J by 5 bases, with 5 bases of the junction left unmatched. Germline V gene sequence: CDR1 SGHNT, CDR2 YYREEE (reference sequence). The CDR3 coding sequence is TGTGCCAGCAGCTTGGGGACAGGGGTTTCGGAGACCCAGTACTTC. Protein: CASSLGTGVSETQYF. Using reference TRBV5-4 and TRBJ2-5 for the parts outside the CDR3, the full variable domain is ETGVTQSPTHLIKTRGQQVTLRCSSQSGHNTVSWYQQALGQGPQFIFQYYREEENGRGNFPPRFSGLQFPNYSSELNVNALELDDSALYLCASSLGTGVSETQYFGPGTRLLVL.

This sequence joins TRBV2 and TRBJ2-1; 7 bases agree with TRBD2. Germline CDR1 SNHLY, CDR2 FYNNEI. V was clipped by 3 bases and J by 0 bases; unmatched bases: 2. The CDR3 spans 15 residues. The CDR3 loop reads CASSEGGTSYNEQFF. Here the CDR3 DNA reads TGTGCCAGCAGTGAGGGGGGGACCTCCTACAATGAGCAGTTCTTC.

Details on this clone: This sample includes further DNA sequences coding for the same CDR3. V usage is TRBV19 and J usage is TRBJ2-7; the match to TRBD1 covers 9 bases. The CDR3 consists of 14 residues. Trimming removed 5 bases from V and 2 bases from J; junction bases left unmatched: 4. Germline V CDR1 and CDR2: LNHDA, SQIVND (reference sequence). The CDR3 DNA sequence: TGTGCCAGTAGTCCGGGACAGGGACCCTACGAGCAGTACTTC. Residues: CASSPGQGPYEQYF.

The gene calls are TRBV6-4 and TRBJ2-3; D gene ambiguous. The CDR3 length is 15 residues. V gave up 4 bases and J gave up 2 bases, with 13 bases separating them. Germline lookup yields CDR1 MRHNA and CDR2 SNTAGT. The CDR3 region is CASSATRQVTDTQYF. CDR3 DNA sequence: TGTGCCAGCAGTGCTACCCGCCAGGTCACAGATACGCAGTATTTT.

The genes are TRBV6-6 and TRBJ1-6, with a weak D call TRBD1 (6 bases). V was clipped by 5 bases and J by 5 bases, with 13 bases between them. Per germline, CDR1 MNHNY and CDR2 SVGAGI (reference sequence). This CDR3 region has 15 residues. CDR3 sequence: CASSRGGAHNSPLHF. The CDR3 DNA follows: TGTGCCAGCAGTAGGGGGGGGGCTCATAATTCACCCCTCCACTTT.

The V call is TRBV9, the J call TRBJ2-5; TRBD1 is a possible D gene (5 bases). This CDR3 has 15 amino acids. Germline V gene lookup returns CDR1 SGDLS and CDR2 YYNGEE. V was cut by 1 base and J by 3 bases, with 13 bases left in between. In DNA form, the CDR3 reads TGTGCCAGCAGCGTATCAGGGTTGGGCAAAGAGACCCAGTACTTC. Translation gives CASSVSGLGKETQYF.

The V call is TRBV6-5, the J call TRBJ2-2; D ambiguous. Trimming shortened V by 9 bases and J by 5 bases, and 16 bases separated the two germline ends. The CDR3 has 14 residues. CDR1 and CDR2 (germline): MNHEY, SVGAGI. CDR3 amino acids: CARAGQGETGELFF. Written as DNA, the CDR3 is TGTGCCAGGGCTGGCCAAGGAGAAACCGGGGAGCTGTTTTTT.

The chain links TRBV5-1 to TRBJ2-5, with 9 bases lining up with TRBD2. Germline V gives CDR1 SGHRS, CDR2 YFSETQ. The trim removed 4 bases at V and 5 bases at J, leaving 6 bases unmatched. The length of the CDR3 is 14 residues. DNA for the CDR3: TGCGCCAGCAGCGGTGGGACTAGCAGGGAGACCCAGTACTTC. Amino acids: CASSGGTSRETQYF.

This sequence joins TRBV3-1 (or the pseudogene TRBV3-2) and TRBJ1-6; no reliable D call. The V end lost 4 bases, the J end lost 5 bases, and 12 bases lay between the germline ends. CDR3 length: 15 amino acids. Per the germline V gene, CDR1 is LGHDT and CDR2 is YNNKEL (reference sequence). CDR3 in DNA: TGTGCCAGCAGCCCCTATGAGGTGAATAATTCACCCCTCCACTTT. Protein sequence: CASSPYEVNNSPLHF.

This CDR3 is CAISSFSETQYF. The CDR3 DNA follows: TGTGCCATCTCTAGCTTCTCAGAGACCCAGTACTTC. The rearrangement joins TRBV10-3 to TRBJ2-5, with D maybe TRBD2 (5 bases). The CDR3 length is 12 residues. Germline values: CDR1 ENHRY, CDR2 SYGVKD. Trimming stripped 8 bases from V and 4 bases from J, with 11 bases between.

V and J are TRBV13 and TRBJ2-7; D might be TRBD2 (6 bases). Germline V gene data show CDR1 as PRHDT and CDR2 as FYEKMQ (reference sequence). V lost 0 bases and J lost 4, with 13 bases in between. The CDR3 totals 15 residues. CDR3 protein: CASSLGRVGRYEQYF. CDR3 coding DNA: TGTGCCAGCAGCTTAGGTCGGGTTGGGAGGTACGAGCAGTACTTC.

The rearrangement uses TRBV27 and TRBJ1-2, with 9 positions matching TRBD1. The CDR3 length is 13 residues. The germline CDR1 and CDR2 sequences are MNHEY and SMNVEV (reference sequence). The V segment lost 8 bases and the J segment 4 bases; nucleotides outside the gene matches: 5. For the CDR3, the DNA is TGTGCCAGCCACCGACAGGGGGGCTATGGCTACACCTTC. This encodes CASHRQGGYGYTF.

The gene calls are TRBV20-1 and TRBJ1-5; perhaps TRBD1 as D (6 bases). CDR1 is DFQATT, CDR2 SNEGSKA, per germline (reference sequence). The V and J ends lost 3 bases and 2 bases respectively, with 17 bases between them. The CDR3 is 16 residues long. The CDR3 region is CSASTSGGWGNQPQHF. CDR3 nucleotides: TGCAGTGCTAGTACGAGTGGGGGCTGGGGCAATCAGCCCCAGCATTTT.

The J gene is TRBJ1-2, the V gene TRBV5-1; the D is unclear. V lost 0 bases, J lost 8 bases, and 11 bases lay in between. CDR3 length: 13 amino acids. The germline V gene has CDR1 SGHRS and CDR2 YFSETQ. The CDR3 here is CASSLDGERGYTF. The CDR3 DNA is TGCGCCAGCAGCTTGGATGGGGAGCGCGGCTACACCTTC.

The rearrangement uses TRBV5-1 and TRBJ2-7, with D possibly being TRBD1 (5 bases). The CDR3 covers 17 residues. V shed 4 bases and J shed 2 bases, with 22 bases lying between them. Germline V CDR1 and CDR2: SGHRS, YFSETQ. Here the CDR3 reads CASSQSTDMQGTYEQYF. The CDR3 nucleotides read TGCGCCAGCAGCCAATCTACGGACATGCAGGGAACCTACGAGCAGTACTTC.